These 5 T cell receptor beta chains were all obtained from the same sample, sequenced in a study of shared clonotypes between healthy human individuals. Assay used: immunoSEQ multiplex PCR; TCRdb lists only in-frame clones, some missing. Of about 750,000 clones in the sample, about 91% were seen once. CD8 cells classed as naive were CD45RO-negative and positively selected for CCR7, excluding terminally differentiated effector memory CD45RA+ cells. Sequencing was done on a sample of naive CD8+ T cells sorted from blood. These receptors were collected from a man younger than 40 in good health.

This chain connects TRBV30 to TRBJ2-2; D is undetermined. CDR1 and CDR2 from the germline V gene are GTSNPN and SVGIG (reference sequence). V was trimmed by 4 bases and J by 6 bases, leaving 9 bases between them. The CDR3 sequence is 12 residues long. In DNA form, the CDR3 reads TGTGCCTGGACCCCAATCGCCGGGGAGCTGTTTTTT. This gives the protein CAWTPIAGELFF.

This clone occurred once. This chain connects TRBV5-5 to TRBJ2-7; 8 positions agree with TRBD2. V lost 4 bases and J lost 3; bases outside the gene matches: 6. The CDR3 loop spans 14 amino acids. Germline-derived CDR1 and CDR2 are SGHKS and YYEKEE (reference sequence). CDR3 coding DNA: TGTGCCAGCAGCAATGAACTAGCGGTCTACGAGCAGTACTTC. The encoded protein is CASSNELAVYEQYF.

The chain employs TRBV27 and TRBJ2-1; 8 bases are a match to TRBD1. With 3 bases clipped from V and 3 bases from J, the junction kept 10 bases outside the gene matches. The CDR3 consists of 17 residues. The V gene's germline CDR1 is MNHEY and CDR2 SMNVEV (reference sequence). CDR3 residues: CASSLDRDRWIYNEQFF. The CDR3 DNA follows: TGTGCCAGCAGTTTGGATCGGGACAGGTGGATCTACAATGAGCAGTTCTTC.

The genes are TRBV29-1 and TRBJ2-2; TRBD2 aligns across 15 bases. In germline, CDR1 is SQVTM, CDR2 ANQGSEA. The CDR3 consists of 17 residues. The trim removed 7 bases at V and 0 bases at J, leaving 6 bases unmatched. The CDR3 loop reads CSARTSGRAPNTGELFF. CDR3 DNA: TGCAGCGCCCGGACTAGCGGGAGGGCCCCGAACACCGGGGAGCTGTTTTTT.

The sample holds one count of this clone. The rearrangement uses TRBV27 and TRBJ2-1; 8 nucleotides match TRBD1. The V gene's germline CDR1 is MNHEY and CDR2 SMNVEV (reference sequence). The J segment lost 0 bases and the V segment lost 5 bases, leaving 3 bases of the junction unmatched. This CDR3 contains 15 residues. This CDR3 is CASSRDRSSYNEQFF. Here the CDR3 DNA reads TGTGCCAGCAGTAGGGACAGGAGCTCCTACAATGAGCAGTTCTTC.